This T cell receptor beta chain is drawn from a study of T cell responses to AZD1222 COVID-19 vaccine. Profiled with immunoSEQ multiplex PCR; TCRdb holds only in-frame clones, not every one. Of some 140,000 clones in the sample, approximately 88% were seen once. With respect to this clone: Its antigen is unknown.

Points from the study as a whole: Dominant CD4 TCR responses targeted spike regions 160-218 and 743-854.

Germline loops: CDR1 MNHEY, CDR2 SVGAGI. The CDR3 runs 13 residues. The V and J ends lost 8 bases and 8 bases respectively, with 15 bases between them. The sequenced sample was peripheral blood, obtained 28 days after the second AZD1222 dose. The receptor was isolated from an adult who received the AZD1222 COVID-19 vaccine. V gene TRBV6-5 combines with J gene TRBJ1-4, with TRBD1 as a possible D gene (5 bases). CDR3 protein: CASLGPGGEKLFF. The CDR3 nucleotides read TGTGCCAGCTTAGGACCCGGGGGAGAAAAACTGTTTTTT.